This is a list of T cell receptor beta chains from one sample in a study of T cell clones after liver transplantation. The method was immunoSEQ multiplex PCR; TCRdb's version includes in-frame clones alone and lacks a portion of them. The table shows tens of thousands of clones, with roughly nine tenths occurring only once. Sequenced material: CD4+ T cells from blood, taken before liver transplant. The origin of the receptors is a human donor who received a liver transplant. Each CDR3 is given with its conserved first and last residue. A D gene is named only where the DNA matches it firmly. Clone size is not always given. Where it is, it says once, few, many or a class for expanded clones.

d_call,clone_size,j_call,v_call,cdr3_nt,cdr3_aa
TRBD1,NA,TRBJ2-1,TRBV14,TGTGCCAGCAGCCAAAGGCGGACAGGAAACAATGAGCAGTTCTTC,CASSQRRTGNNEQFF
NA,NA,TRBJ2-3,TRBV28,TGTGCCAGCAGTTTAATCACAGATACGCAGTATTTT,CASSLITDTQYF
NA,NA,TRBJ1-2,TRBV11-2,TGTGCCAGCAGCCCTAACGAGTACGTTGGCTACACCTTC,CASSPNEYVGYTF
TRBD2,NA,TRBJ2-1,TRBV10-2,TGCGCCAGCAGTGCGACTAGCGGCTCCTACAATGAGCAGTTCTTC,CASSATSGSYNEQFF
NA,NA,TRBJ2-3,TRBV19,TGTGCCAGTAGTATCAGCGGTGGGTACACAGATACGCAGTATTTT,CASSISGGYTDTQYF
NA,NA,TRBJ1-2,TRBV28,TGTGCCAGCAGTACGGGGTCTAACTATGGCTACACCTTC,CASSTGSNYGYTF
NA,NA,TRBJ2-2,TRBV30,TGTGCCTGGAGTGTACGGGCAGAATTGACCGGGGAGCTGTTTTTT,CAWSVRAELTGELFF
NA,once,TRBJ1-5,TRBV30,TGTGCCTGGAGTGACCTGGGGGCCAATCAGCCCCAGCATTTT,CAWSDLGANQPQHF
NA,NA,TRBJ2-3,TRBV5-1,TGCGCCAGCAGCTTGAGGCAGTTAGATACGCAGTATTTT,CASSLRQLDTQYF
TRBD1,once,TRBJ2-6,TRBV5-1,TGCGCCAGCATCGACACGGGACAGGGGGCTTCCGGGGCCAACGTCCTGACTTTC,CASIDTGQGASGANVLTF
TRBD1,NA,TRBJ1-4,TRBV10-3,TGTGCCATCAGCTCAACTACAGGGGTTAATGAAAAACTGTTTTTT,CAISSTTGVNEKLFF
NA,few,TRBJ2-7,TRBV5-5,TGTGCCAGCAGCTTGTTTGTGGGCGGCGCCTACGAGCAGTACTTC,CASSLFVGGAYEQYF
TRBD2,NA,TRBJ2-3,TRBV5-1,TGCGCCAGCAGCTTGGAGGGTAGCGGGATTGATACGCAGTATTTT,CASSLEGSGIDTQYF
TRBD1,NA,TRBJ1-4,TRBV4-2,TGTGCCAGCAGCCGAAATTCAGGACAGGGTGAAAAACTGTTTTTT,CASSRNSGQGEKLFF
NA,NA,TRBJ1-3,TRBV7-9,TGTGCCAGCAGGGGGGATCCCAGCTCTGGAAACACCATATATTTT,CASRGDPSSGNTIYF
NA,NA,TRBJ2-3,TRBV5-4,TGTGCCAGCAGCACAAGGACAATAAACACAGATACGCAGTATTTT,CASSTRTINTDTQYF
NA,NA,TRBJ2-1,TRBV7-3,TGTGCCAGCAGCTTAAAAGGGGAGAGCTCCTACAATGAGCAGTTCTTC,CASSLKGESSYNEQFF
TRBD2,NA,TRBJ2-7,TRBV7-9,TGTGCCAGCAGCAGGGGGACTAGCGGGACTGGCGAGCAGTACTTC,CASSRGTSGTGEQYF
NA,once,TRBJ2-2,TRBV6-4,TGTGCCAGCAGTGATCCAGGGGCCAACACCGGGGAGCTGTTTTTT,CASSDPGANTGELFF
NA,NA,TRBJ2-7,TRBV6-6,TGTGCCAGCGGCGGGACAGCCGAGCAGTACTTC,CASGGTAEQYF
NA,NA,TRBJ2-7,TRBV5-1,TGCGCCAGCAGCTTAGGACAGTCCTACGAGCAGTACTTC,CASSLGQSYEQYF
NA,NA,TRBJ1-1,TRBV6-1,TGTGCCAGCAGGGGATCCGGGGCGGGGGACACTGAAGCTTTCTTT,CASRGSGAGDTEAFF
NA,NA,TRBJ2-2,TRBV11-2,TGTGCCAGCAGCTCCGGCGCTACCGGGGAGCTGTTTTTT,CASSSGATGELFF
TRBD1,NA,TRBJ2-1,TRBV10-3,TGTGCCACCGAGCGAGGGGGCGATGAGCAGTTCTTC,CATERGGDEQFF
TRBD1,NA,TRBJ2-2,TRBV6-4,TGTGCCAGCAGTGACACCGGGACAGGGTATTCGAACACCGGGGAGCTGTTTTTT,CASSDTGTGYSNTGELFF
NA,NA,TRBJ2-2,TRBV5-4,TGTGCCAGCAGCTATGGACTCATCGGGGGCACCGGGGAGCTGTTTTTT,CASSYGLIGGTGELFF
NA,NA,TRBJ1-1,TRBV20-1,TGCAGTGCTAGAGTTGGACAACGAGCTTTCTTT,CSARVGQRAFF
TRBD2,NA,TRBJ2-7,TRBV5-1,TGCGCCAGCAGCTCCGGGACTATGTACGAGCAGTACTTC,CASSSGTMYEQYF
NA,NA,TRBJ2-5,TRBV7-2,TGTGCCAGCAGCTCTCTGGGGGCAGACCAAGAGACCCAGTACTTC,CASSSLGADQETQYF
NA,NA,TRBJ2-1,TRBV7-8,TGTGCCAGCGAGATTATACCGAGCTCCTACAATGAGCAGTTCTTC,CASEIIPSSYNEQFF
NA,NA,TRBJ1-1,TRBV7-2,TGTGCCAGCAGCTTAGGGGGCGCGGTCACTGAAGCTTTCTTT,CASSLGGAVTEAFF
NA,NA,TRBJ1-4,TRBV15,TGTGCCACCAGCAGCGGGCAGCCCTCTGGTAATGAAAAACTGTTTTTT,CATSSGQPSGNEKLFF
TRBD2,NA,TRBJ2-2,TRBV2,TGTGCCAGCAGCGGATCCGGGACTAGCGGGAGGAGGGGGGAGCTGTTTTTT,CASSGSGTSGRRGELFF
NA,NA,TRBJ1-3,TRBV5-1,TGCGCCAGCAGCTTGAGCGGGGTTGGATATGGAAACACCATATATTTT,CASSLSGVGYGNTIYF
TRBD1,NA,TRBJ1-5,TRBV2,TGTGCCAGCACCAAGGGACAGAATCAGCCCCAGCATTTT,CASTKGQNQPQHF
NA,NA,TRBJ1-5,TRBV2,TGTGCCAGCTCTCCCCGTACAGGGCCCACCCAGCCCCAGCATTTT,CASSPRTGPTQPQHF
NA,NA,TRBJ2-3,TRBV5-1,TGCGCCAGCAGTCAGACTTCTCCAACAGATACGCAGTATTTT,CASSQTSPTDTQYF
TRBD1,NA,TRBJ2-6,TRBV7-9,TGTGCCAGCAGCTCGGACAGGGGGCGGCCTGGGGCCAACGTCCTGACTTTC,CASSSDRGRPGANVLTF
NA,NA,TRBJ2-5,TRBV2,TGTGCCAGCAGTGGATACAGGGAAGAGACCCAGTACTTC,CASSGYREETQYF
TRBD1,NA,TRBJ2-1,TRBV7-2,TGTGCCAGCAGCTCCCGATCCAGGGGGCCCTACAATGAGCAGTTCTTC,CASSSRSRGPYNEQFF
NA,NA,TRBJ2-5,TRBV28,TGTGCCAGCAGTTTATTCGACACCCCCCAAGAGACCCAGTACTTC,CASSLFDTPQETQYF
TRBD1,once,TRBJ1-2,TRBV7-3,TGTGCCAGCAGCTTGGTCCGCGGGACAGGGGATGGCTACACCTTC,CASSLVRGTGDGYTF
TRBD2,NA,TRBJ2-1,TRBV7-7,TGTGCCAGCAGCTTGGGACTAGCGGGAGTAGGTGAGCAGTTCTTC,CASSLGLAGVGEQFF
TRBD1,NA,TRBJ2-5,TRBV11-2,TGTGCCAGCAGCTTAGGGGGAGGCAGACAGGGGCGCCGAGAGACCCAGTACTTC,CASSLGGGRQGRRETQYF
TRBD2,NA,TRBJ2-7,TRBV6-1,TGTGCCAGCAGTGAACTCACTAGCGGGAGCGGGGAGCAGTACTTC,CASSELTSGSGEQYF